Presented here are 18 T cell receptor beta chains from one specimen sequenced in a study of cytomegalovirus exposure and HLA in healthy donors. Primers for the PCR totalled 60 Vbeta and 13 Jbeta. Assay used: immunoSEQ multiplex PCR; TCRdb lists only in-frame clones, some missing. The sample shows approximately 100,000 clones, around three quarters of them seen only once. Sequenced: PBMCs. These receptors were obtained from a human donor in good health.

The rearrangement links TRBV6-5 to TRBJ1-1, with a tentative D call TRBD1 (5 bases). Germline CDR1 MNHEY, CDR2 SVGAGI. The CDR3 totals 16 residues. V dropped 0 bases and J dropped 3 bases, with 14 bases sitting between them. The CDR3 region has the DNA TGTGCCAGCAGTTACTCTCGGGGGACCTGGGACACTGAAGCTTTCTTT. Translated: CASSYSRGTWDTEAFF.

V and J are TRBV29-1 and TRBJ2-7; TRBD1 matches at 7 bases. Germline CDR1 and CDR2: SQVTM and ANQGSEA. CDR3 length: 13 residues. The V and J ends lost 4 bases and 4 bases, in that order; junction bases with no gene match: 7. The CDR3 sequence: CSVAPGGTYEQYF. CDR3 in DNA: TGCAGCGTTGCCCCAGGGGGTACGTACGAGCAGTACTTC.

The rearrangement joins TRBV27 to TRBJ2-7; a possible D gene is TRBD2 (5 bases). V lost 7 bases and J lost 4, with 8 bases in between. CDR1 MNHEY and CDR2 SMNVEV come from the germline V gene (reference sequence). The length of the CDR3 is 11 residues. The CDR3 sequence is CASIRGYEQYF. The DNA for the CDR3 is TGTGCCAGCATCCGCGGGTACGAGCAGTACTTC.

This sequence joins TRBV19 and TRBJ2-3; tentatively, D is TRBD2 (6 bases). V lost 5 bases, J lost 1 base, and 10 bases lay in between. CDR3 size: 14 residues. Germline-derived CDR1 and CDR2 are LNHDA and SQIVND (reference sequence). CDR3 bases: TGTGCCAGTAGTCTTTCGGGGGGCACAGATACGCAGTATTTT. Amino acid sequence: CASSLSGGTDTQYF. Supplemented by reference TRBV19 and TRBJ2-3, the full variable domain reads DGGITQSPKYLFRKEGQNVTLSCEQNLNHDAMYWYRQDPGQGLRLIYYSQIVNDFQKGDIAEGYSVSREKKESFPLTVTSAQKNPTAFYLCASSLSGGTDTQYFGPGTRLTVL.

In this sample, this clone turned up a few times. The genes are TRBV9 and TRBJ1-1; no firm D call. This CDR3 comprises 14 residues. V was cut by 0 bases and J by 0 bases, with 6 bases left in between. Germline-derived CDR1 and CDR2 are SGDLS and YYNGEE. Written as DNA, the CDR3 is TGTGCCAGCAGCGTAGGCCACTTGAACACTGAAGCTTTCTTT. This translates into CASSVGHLNTEAFF.

This clone has more than one count but fewer than ten. The genes are TRBV6-5 and TRBJ1-1; maybe TRBD1 (5 bases). CDR3 length: 15 amino acids. Trimming stripped 2 bases from V and 0 bases from J, with 10 bases between. CDR1 MNHEY and CDR2 SVGAGI come from the germline V gene. The CDR3 loop reads CASSYNAGLNTEAFF. CDR3 DNA: TGTGCCAGCAGTTACAACGCAGGGCTGAACACTGAAGCTTTCTTT.

This CDR3 is CASSISGTILYNEQFF. For the CDR3, the DNA is TGTGCCAGTAGTATTTCCGGGACTATACTTTACAATGAGCAGTTCTTC. The chain has TRBV19 and TRBJ2-1; 7 bases line up with TRBD2. The ends lost 3 bases at V and 4 bases at J; junction bases unmatched: 9. From germline, CDR1 is LNHDA and CDR2 SQIVND (reference sequence). CDR3 length: 16 residues.

The chain is built from TRBV25-1 and TRBJ2-3; D unclear. The V end lost 4 bases, the J end lost 3 bases, and 8 bases lay between the germline ends. Germline assignment: CDR1 MGHDK and CDR2 SYGVNS. The CDR3 sequence is 13 residues long. The CDR3 DNA is TGTGCCAGCAGTGGGTCCGGTACAGATACGCAGTATTTT. Encoded protein: CASSGSGTDTQYF.

The chain has TRBV5-1 and TRBJ1-1; D might be TRBD1 (5 bases). Germline V gene sequence: CDR1 SGHRS, CDR2 YFSETQ. The ends were cut back, 4 bases at V and 0 bases at J, with 22 bases in the middle. The CDR3 runs 18 residues. CDR3: CASSPLGQGSTMNTEAFF. CDR3 sequence (DNA): TGCGCCAGCAGCCCGTTGGGGCAGGGTTCAACCATGAACACTGAAGCTTTCTTT.

This clone was seen only once. CDR3 sequence reads: CASSVASGGTYEQYF. The CDR3 DNA is TGTGCCAGCAGCGTAGCTAGCGGGGGCACCTACGAGCAGTACTTC. The rearrangement links TRBV9 to TRBJ2-7; 10 positions agree with TRBD2. V was pared by 0 bases and J by 2 bases, with 2 bases of the junction left unmatched. This CDR3 has 15 amino acids. Germline CDR1 reads SGDLS; CDR2 reads YYNGEE.

This chain links TRBV28 with TRBJ1-5, with D perhaps TRBD1 (5 bases). CDR3 length equals 16 residues. Trimming stripped 1 base from V and 0 bases from J, with 10 bases between. Germline V gene sequence: CDR1 MDHEN, CDR2 SYDVKM. CDR3 sequence: CASSLSTGFSNQPQHF. The CDR3 DNA follows: TGTGCCAGCAGTTTATCAACAGGCTTTAGCAATCAGCCCCAGCATTTT. The full variable domain, in which reference TRBV28 and TRBJ1-5 provide the parts outside the CDR3, is DVKVTQSSRYLVKRTGEKVFLECVQDMDHENMFWYRQDPGLGLRLIYFSYDVKMKEKGDIPEGYSVSREKKERFSLILESASTNQTSMYLCASSLSTGFSNQPQHFGDGTRLSIL.

The chain combines TRBV5-5 with TRBJ1-1; 10 bases are a match to TRBD1. The ends lost 0 bases at V and 11 bases at J; junction bases unmatched: 10. This CDR3 is 15 amino acids long. Germline loops: CDR1 SGHKS, CDR2 YYEKEE (reference sequence). The DNA for the CDR3 is TGTGCCAGCAGCTTGGTCGAGACAGGGGGCCCCACGGCTTTCTTT. Its protein product is CASSLVETGGPTAFF. Combining the CDR3 with reference TRBV5-5 and TRBJ1-1 gives the whole variable domain DAGVTQSPTHLIKTRGQQVTLRCSPISGHKSVSWYQQVLGQGPQFIFQYYEKEERGRGNFPDRFSARQFPNYSSELNVNALLLGDSALYLCASSLVETGGPTAFFGQGTRLTVV.

This sequence joins TRBV5-1 and TRBJ1-4, with 7 bases lining up with TRBD1. Germline CDR1 SGHRS, CDR2 YFSETQ. The CDR3 sequence is 15 residues long. V gave up 4 bases and J gave up 4 bases; unmatched junction bases: 7. The CDR3: CASSGGDRVNEKLFF. CDR3 sequence (DNA): TGCGCCAGCAGCGGCGGGGACAGAGTTAATGAAAAACTGTTTTTT. Complete variable domain (other parts from reference TRBV5-1 and TRBJ1-4): KAGVTQTPRYLIKTRGQQVTLSCSPISGHRSVSWYQQTPGQGLQFLFEYFSETQRNKGNFPGRFSGRQFSNSRSEMNVSTLELGDSALYLCASSGGDRVNEKLFFGSGTQLSVL.

The sample holds a few counts of this clone. The chain couples TRBV5-4 to TRBJ2-3; no clear D. There are 15 residues in the CDR3. Germline assignment: CDR1 SGHNT and CDR2 YYREEE (reference sequence). V was trimmed by 0 bases and J by 0 bases, leaving 8 bases between them. CDR3 sequence: CASSLVGRSTDTQYF. As DNA, the CDR3 is TGTGCCAGCAGCTTGGTTGGCAGGAGCACAGATACGCAGTATTTT.

This clone was picked up a small number of times. V gene TRBV2 combines with J gene TRBJ1-1, with no clear D. V was pared by 5 bases and J by 1 base, with 8 bases between. CDR3 size: 13 residues. Germline V lookup: CDR1 SNHLY, CDR2 FYNNEI. The CDR3 here is CASSIGRNTEAFF. CDR3 nucleotide sequence: TGTGCCAGCAGTATCGGGAGGAACACTGAAGCTTTCTTT.

This chain uses TRBV7-9 with TRBJ1-6, with a possible D match to TRBD1 (5 bases). The germline V gene has CDR1 SEHNR and CDR2 FQNEAQ (reference sequence). This CDR3 comprises 16 residues. Trimming shortened V by 3 bases and J by 3 bases, and 12 bases separated the two germline ends. The CDR3 protein is CASSFRDRNYNSPLHF. The CDR3 DNA reads as TGTGCCAGCAGCTTCCGAGACAGAAACTATAATTCACCCCTCCACTTT.

The chain is built from TRBV30 and TRBJ1-5; D remains ambiguous. This CDR3 is 13 amino acids long. Trimming shortened V by 4 bases and J by 6 bases, and 13 bases separated the two germline ends. Germline CDR1 GTSNPN, CDR2 SVGIG (reference sequence). The CDR3, as DNA: TGTGCCTGGAACCAGGATTCTACTCAGCCCCAGCATTTT. Protein product: CAWNQDSTQPQHF. Together with reference TRBV30 and TRBJ1-5, the CDR3 gives the full variable domain: SQTIHQWPATLVQPVGSPLSLECTVEGTSNPNLYWYRQAAGRGLQLLFYSVGIGQISSEVPQNLSASRPQDRQFILSSKKLLLSDSGFYLCAWNQDSTQPQHFGDGTRLSIL.

The chain joins TRBV18 to TRBJ1-4, with 11 bases aligning to TRBD1. The CDR3 totals 15 residues. V lost 3 bases to trimming and J lost 5 bases; unmatched junction nucleotides: 2. CDR1 and CDR2 (germline): KGHSH, LQKENI. CDR3 protein: CASSPGTGGNEKLFF. Written as DNA, the CDR3 is TGTGCCAGCTCACCGGGGACAGGGGGGAATGAAAAACTGTTTTTT.